The source of this TCR beta chain is a study of HIV-infected patients and healthy controls (dated by TCRdb to between 2012 and 2015). A note on the overall study: CD4 counts were modestly but significantly increased in about 85% of the 16 patients after three months of therapy, but they remained below normal ranges. After a further year of therapy, viral load was undetectable in all patients, having already become undetectable in about 75% of the 16 patients by the second bleed. The study tested whether deep TCR repertoire sequencing of HIV patients' small blood samples could capture immune perturbation and reconstitution. CD8 counts did not change consistently during early therapy, while the CD4:CD8 ratio increased slightly. Relative to controls, total CDR3 counts per chain did not differ significantly, and patients lacked overall T-cell lymphocytopenia.

After antiretroviral therapy began, follow-up blood was collected from HIV-infected patients roughly three months, about 14 weeks, later. Whole blood was used without cell fractionation, so the repertoire reflected all unsorted peripheral T cells. For RNA extraction, 2.5 to 3 ml of peripheral blood was drawn into Tempus tubes. Treatment interruptions were among the grounds for excluding patients from enrollment, as were febrile or AIDS-related illness, tumors, hepatitis B or C coinfection, immunomodulatory therapy and recent vaccination. Residual genomic DNA was removed with the TURBO-DNase kit and globin mRNA was depleted with GLOBINclear. About this clonotype itself: The specificity of this receptor is unknown. No qualities accompany the bases; no much larger clone lies one base away.

From cysteine to phenylalanine, the CDR3 is 14 amino acids long. The retained sequence is limited to the CDR3, 42 bases, with the frame set at the first base. CDR1 SGHRS and CDR2 YFSETQ are derived from the germline V gene. V is clipped by 6 bases and J by 7 bases, and the sequence between their germline boundaries is 14 bases long. Using SuperScript III with primers targeting the alpha and beta constant regions, around 550 ng of RNA was reverse transcribed. Separate alpha and beta chain libraries were made by chain-specific third strand synthesis with multiplexing indices. The protocol used a single primer pair to amplify all rearrangements within a chain, which avoided primer bias, and attached molecular barcodes to each cDNA molecule. Purified cDNA was joined by T4 RNA Ligase 1 to a 5' RACE adapter carrying a random hexamer and the SP2 sequencing primer site. The authors primed second strand synthesis from the SP2 site with Phusion polymerase and used slow temperature ramps to favor optimal annealing. The 12-nucleotide barcode on each molecule comprised two random hexamer sequences, both introduced before amplification and concatenated. A short first PCR added P5 and P7 adapter elements plus a second index, followed by an approximately 21-cycle amplification PCR with P5s and P7 primers. Libraries received 27 PCR cycles in total, were quantified on a Qubit, sized on a Bioanalyzer, and diluted to approximately 3.9 nM. Sequencing of the normalized libraries was performed on an Illumina MiSeq with 2 x 250 paired-end kits. MinElute columns were the means by which the reverse transcription reactions were cleaned up, and the reactions were eluted into roughly 9.4 ul Tris-Cl. The adapter ligations were run for approximately 23 hours at 16 degrees C, and AMPure XP beads at a 1:1 ratio were afterwards used to clean them. Turning to the authors' computational methods: Demultiplexed FASTQ files were processed with a modified Decombinator by which V, J, insert and barcode information was output. Sequences that shared a barcode but differed from the dominant sequence were discarded as errors, and original cDNA molecules were estimated by counting barcodes clustered at Levenshtein distance 3. The R packages ineq, vegan, igraph and RCytoscape were used for downstream analyses, together with IMGT nomenclature and CDR3 definitions. To avoid skew from clonal expansion, each TCR was counted once, and V gene usage was computed over distinct sequences. Whenever two unique CDR3 amino acid sequences within a donor differed by a single Levenshtein edit, similarity networks linked them. In the repertoires, a search was made for a compiled set of published HIV-specific CDR3s (roughly 92 alpha, 600 to 900 beta) and CMV-specific CDR3s (approximately 13 alpha, 250 to 300 beta). Random subsampling to size-matched repertoires demonstrated that the decreased diversity in patients did not result from their lower sequence numbers. The public sequencing data were trimmed at Q25 with fastp and processed into clonotypes with MiXCR by TCRdb, which kept only in-frame beta chains. CDR3 protein duplicates are merged, each entry listing the most common genes and DNA. The V and J calls and clone size come from TCRdb's table, not from the authors' own analysis. This sample lists more than 3,000 distinct CDR3 sequences; around 30% were detected once. About 20% of the sample belongs to the ten largest clones.

General findings and caveats noted by the study authors: During therapy, a significant decrease in frequency was seen for HIV-associated CDR3s, whereas no significant change was found for CMV-associated CDR3s, although most of them became more frequent. The pairing of alpha and beta chains was not determined in the samples. Donor HLA types were not determined in the study. The therapy captured by the treated samples lasted only around 3 months, arguably too short a period to observe immune reconstitution given low adult thymic output. Unequal numbers of distinct sequences between patients and controls complicated comparisons, and size-matching overweighted rare events from HIV-infected data. MAIT cell alpha-chain CDR3s were present at high frequency in healthy controls but severely depleted in HIV+ repertoires. Both the Jaccard index and the count of highly shared sequences showed that healthy controls shared more CDR3s between individuals than HIV+ patients did. The use of whole blood limited sequencing depth and precluded separation of the dynamics of distinct T-cell subpopulations. Compared with untreated HIV+ repertoires, healthy control repertoires had roughly threefold more distinct CDR3s and a higher Shannon diversity. The observed differences in diversity could not be explained by the slight differences in age and sex profiles between the study cohorts. Processing was restricted to sixteen HIV-infected individuals, which the authors judged to be a major constraint on the generalizability of the findings. Eight alpha and eight beta V genes showed significantly different mean usage between HIV-infected patients and controls. Oligoclonality may be reflected in the significantly higher mean Gini indices of HIV-infected repertoires compared with controls. In HIV-infected patients, the apparent post-therapy recovery of the Gini index was not replicated in size-matched repertoire data.

This chain is built from TRBV5-1 and TRBJ1-6; D gene: possibly TRBD1, on 5 matching bases. This TCR derives from an adult with HIV infection. Sample: blood, taken during antiretroviral therapy. The nucleotide sequence reads TGCGCCAGCAAACGGTCTGGGGGGAATTCACCCCTCCACTTT. Its amino acids are CASKRSGGNSPLHF.